Listed below are T cell receptor beta chains from one sample, sequenced in a study of cytomegalovirus exposure and HLA in healthy donors. Method: immunoSEQ multiplex PCR; TCRdb's copy keeps in-frame clones and lacks some. The data contain about 49,000 clones, about 91% of them singletons. Input material: PBMCs. These receptors came from a man aged 18 to 30 in good health and CMV-seronegative. Both conserved end residues are part of each CDR3. A D gene is named only where the DNA matches it firmly. Size is omitted from some rows. Given values are once, few, many or a class for expanded clones.

D: -; size: -; V: TRBV28; J: TRBJ1-1; CDR3: CASLDRQTGREAFF; DNA: TGTGCCAGCTTAGACCGACAGACCGGTCGTGAAGCTTTCTTT
D: -; size: -; V: TRBV15; J: TRBJ2-6; CDR3: CATRRTGTRGAGANVLTF; DNA: TGTGCCACCAGAAGAACCGGGACAAGAGGAGCTGGGGCCAACGTCCTGACTTTC
D: -; size: -; V: TRBV5-1; J: TRBJ2-7; CDR3: CASSLATGFGNEQYF; DNA: TGCGCCAGCAGCTTGGCGACAGGCTTTGGCAACGAGCAGTACTTC
D: -; size: -; V: TRBV15; J: TRBJ2-2; CDR3: CATSTLHGELFF; DNA: TGTGCCACCAGCACACTCCACGGGGAGCTGTTTTTT
D: TRBD1; size: -; V: TRBV19; J: TRBJ2-7; CDR3: CASSRQGYYEQYF; DNA: TGTGCCAGTAGTCGACAGGGGTACTACGAGCAGTACTTC
D: TRBD1; size: once; V: TRBV18; J: TRBJ1-5; CDR3: CASSLDRAAQPQHF; DNA: TGTGCCAGCTCACTAGACAGGGCGGCTCAGCCCCAGCATTTT
D: -; size: -; V: TRBV11-2; J: TRBJ2-7; CDR3: CASSSTMRGNEQYF; DNA: TGTGCCAGCAGCTCGACAATGCGGGGAAACGAGCAGTACTTC
D: TRBD2; size: -; V: TRBV19; J: TRBJ2-2; CDR3: CASSILVGLGLAGTSTGELFF; DNA: TGTGCCAGTAGTATATTGGTAGGGTTAGGACTAGCGGGAACCAGTACCGGGGAGCTGTTTTTT
D: -; size: -; V: TRBV11-3; J: TRBJ2-7; CDR3: CASSLEAGKSYQYF; DNA: TGTGCCAGCAGCTTAGAGGCGGGGAAATCCTACCAGTACTTC
D: TRBD2; size: -; V: TRBV28; J: TRBJ2-7; CDR3: CASSPGLSYEQYF; DNA: TGTGCCAGCAGCCCGGGACTATCCTACGAGCAGTACTTC
D: -; size: -; V: TRBV7-2; J: TRBJ2-2; CDR3: CASSLVGGTGELFF; DNA: TGTGCCAGCAGCTTAGTGGGGGGCACCGGGGAGCTGTTTTTT
D: -; size: once; V: TRBV6-5; J: TRBJ2-2; CDR3: CASSYNRDNTGELFF; DNA: TGTGCCAGCAGTTACAACAGGGACAACACCGGGGAGCTGTTTTTT
D: TRBD2; size: -; V: TRBV29-1; J: TRBJ2-7; CDR3: CSVLAGGSGEQYF; DNA: TGCAGCGTTCTAGCGGGAGGATCGGGCGAGCAGTACTTC
D: -; size: -; V: TRBV15; J: TRBJ2-3; CDR3: CATSRKGDVVMEYF; DNA: TGTGCCACCAGCAGGAAGGGGGACGTCGTGATGGAGTATTTT
D: TRBD1; size: -; V: TRBV7-9; J: TRBJ1-1; CDR3: CASSYLGQLNTEAFF; DNA: TGTGCCAGCAGCTATTTGGGACAGCTGAACACTGAAGCTTTCTTT
D: TRBD2; size: -; V: TRBV9; J: TRBJ2-7; CDR3: CASSASSSGNYYEQYF; DNA: TGTGCCAGCAGCGCCTCTTCTAGCGGGAACTACTACGAGCAGTACTTC
D: -; size: -; V: TRBV10-1; J: TRBJ1-4; CDR3: CASSESERGPNEKLFF; DNA: TGCGCCAGCAGTGAGTCGGAAAGGGGTCCTAATGAAAAACTGTTTTTT
D: -; size: -; V: TRBV7-9; J: TRBJ2-1; CDR3: CASSLNEEPVAFF; DNA: TGTGCCAGCAGCTTAAATGAGGAGCCCGTTGCGTTCTTC
D: TRBD1; size: -; V: TRBV19; J: TRBJ2-3; CDR3: CASSSRRTGAEGQYF; DNA: TGTGCCAGTAGTTCACGACGGACAGGGGCGGAGGGGCAGTATTTT
D: TRBD1; size: -; V: TRBV18; J: TRBJ1-5; CDR3: CASSPGQGSNQPQHF; DNA: TGTGCCAGCTCACCGGGACAGGGGAGCAATCAGCCCCAGCATTTT
D: -; size: -; V: TRBV28; J: TRBJ2-7; CDR3: CASSLYTREHEQYF; DNA: TGTGCCAGCAGTTTATATACAAGGGAGCACGAGCAGTACTTC
D: -; size: -; V: TRBV7-9; J: TRBJ1-1; CDR3: CASSSDSKPEAFF; DNA: TGTGCCAGCAGCTCGGACAGCAAGCCTGAAGCTTTCTTT
D: TRBD1; size: -; V: TRBV9; J: TRBJ1-5; CDR3: CASSAGQGRNQPQHF; DNA: TGTGCCAGCAGCGCCGGACAGGGCCGCAATCAGCCCCAGCATTTT
D: -; size: -; V: TRBV18; J: TRBJ1-1; CDR3: CASSPLTIFRNTEAFF; DNA: TGTGCCAGCTCACCACTAACGATATTTAGGAACACTGAAGCTTTCTTT
D: TRBD1; size: -; V: TRBV7-3; J: TRBJ2-1; CDR3: CASSLTWTGQYNEQFF; DNA: TGTGCCAGCAGCCTAACTTGGACAGGGCAGTACAATGAGCAGTTCTTC
D: -; size: -; V: TRBV9; J: TRBJ1-2; CDR3: CASSDSMGRGYGYTF; DNA: TGTGCCAGCAGCGATTCGATGGGGAGGGGCTATGGCTACACCTTC
D: TRBD2; size: -; V: TRBV5-1; J: TRBJ2-2; CDR3: CASSIAGGTSSTGELFF; DNA: TGCGCCAGCTCTATAGCGGGAGGGACCTCGAGCACCGGGGAGCTGTTTTTT
D: -; size: -; V: TRBV7-8; J: TRBJ2-7; CDR3: CASSIAGLGLEQYF; DNA: TGTGCCAGCAGCATAGCCGGGTTGGGTCTCGAGCAGTACTTC
D: -; size: -; V: TRBV11-3; J: TRBJ2-7; CDR3: CASSFLGGREPEQYF; DNA: TGTGCCAGCAGCTTCTTGGGTGGTCGGGAGCCCGAGCAGTACTTC
D: -; size: -; V: TRBV5-5; J: TRBJ1-2; CDR3: CASSTGTNTGNYGYTF; DNA: TGTGCCAGCAGCACTGGGACAAACACTGGGAACTATGGCTACACCTTC
D: -; size: -; V: TRBV5-1; J: TRBJ2-5; CDR3: CASRTTGSSETQYF; DNA: TGCGCCAGCCGTACGACAGGCTCTAGTGAGACCCAGTACTTC
D: -; size: -; V: TRBV6-1; J: TRBJ1-1; CDR3: CASSEYSGTTEAFF; DNA: TGTGCCAGCAGTGAATATTCGGGTACCACTGAAGCTTTCTTT
D: TRBD2; size: -; V: TRBV28; J: TRBJ2-3; CDR3: CASGTSGRSTQYF; DNA: TGTGCCAGTGGGACTAGCGGGAGGTCGACGCAGTATTTT
D: TRBD1; size: -; V: TRBV7-9; J: TRBJ2-5; CDR3: CASSSFLSRGQGGETQYF; DNA: TGTGCCAGCAGCTCTTTTTTATCTAGGGGACAGGGAGGAGAGACCCAGTACTTC
D: TRBD1; size: -; V: TRBV29-1; J: TRBJ2-7; CDR3: CSISGTGSYEQYF; DNA: TGCAGCATCTCCGGGACAGGGTCCTACGAGCAGTACTTC
D: TRBD1; size: once; V: TRBV7-3; J: TRBJ2-5; CDR3: CASSLNSPSRGSFETQYF; DNA: TGTGCCAGCAGCTTAAACTCTCCTAGCAGGGGGAGTTTCGAGACCCAGTACTTC